The TCR beta chain described here comes from a study of cytomegalovirus exposure and HLA in healthy donors. Study-wide background: A data release that came early held tens of millions of unique TCRs from HLA-typed donors.

With respect to this clone: Its antigen is still unknown.

Overall study results and limits: On later analysis, the bulk of CMV-associated TCR beta chains appeared to be HLA-restricted.

With 0 bases removed from V and 5 bases from J, the gap between germline ends came to 6 bases. The CDR3 contains 13 residues. Germline CDR1 is LNHDA and CDR2 is SQIVND (reference sequence). With 60 Vbeta and 13 Jbeta primers, the PCR was carried out. Sequenced by immunoSEQ multiplex PCR; TCRdb stores in-frame clones only, minus some. Of a few hundred thousand clones listed, over 60% are singletons. The sequence was obtained from a young man in good health and CMV-seronegative. The source material was PBMCs. V is TRBV19 and J is TRBJ2-3, with a tentative D call TRBD1 (6 bases). CDR3: CASSIDRGDTQYF. The CDR3 DNA is TGTGCCAGTAGTATAGACAGGGGAGATACGCAGTATTTT. The variable domain in full, completed from reference TRBV19 and TRBJ2-3, reads DGGITQSPKYLFRKEGQNVTLSCEQNLNHDAMYWYRQDPGQGLRLIYYSQIVNDFQKGDIAEGYSVSREKKESFPLTVTSAQKNPTAFYLCASSIDRGDTQYFGPGTRLTVL.